One sample yielded the 28 T cell receptor beta chains listed below, sequenced in a study of T cell changes during pregnancy in multiple sclerosis. Sequencing used immunoSEQ multiplex PCR; TCRdb keeps in-frame clones, though not all of them. This sample yields 30,000 to 40,000 clones, of which nearly 90% are seen a single time; approximately 0.5% belongs to the top ten. The sequencing used CD4+ T cells from peripheral blood mononuclear cells, collected in the second trimester of pregnancy. The origin of the receptors is a female donor with multiple sclerosis, enrolled in a pregnancy study.

The chain employs TRBV28 and TRBJ2-7; 10 bases are a match to TRBD2. The germline CDR1 and CDR2 sequences are MDHEN and SYDVKM. Losses at the gene ends were 6 bases for V and 6 bases for J; bases not matched to a gene: 11. The length of the CDR3 is 15 residues. CDR3: CASSRDWASGSEQYF. CDR3 in DNA: TGTGCCAGCAGCCGAGACTGGGCTAGCGGGAGCGAGCAGTACTTC.

This chain links TRBV25-1 with TRBJ2-1; 13 nucleotides align to TRBD2. The junction had 9 bases not matched to a gene; V was cut back by 5 bases and J by 8 bases. CDR1 and CDR2 from the germline V gene are MGHDK and SYGVNS. CDR3 length: 16 amino acids. The CDR3 region has the DNA TGTGCCAGCAGTAAAAATGGACTAGCGGGAGTGGATGAGCAGTTCTTC. Its translation: CASSKNGLAGVDEQFF. Complete variable domain (other parts from reference TRBV25-1 and TRBJ2-1): EADIYQTPRYLVIGTGKKITLECSQTMGHDKMYWYQQDPGMELHLIHYSYGVNSTEKGDLSSESTVSRIRTEHFPLTLESARPSHTSQYLCASSKNGLAGVDEQFFGPGTRLTVL.

CDR3 in amino acids: CASSYSSSIAENTQYF. The CDR3 coding sequence is TGTGCCAGCAGTTACTCGAGTTCGATAGCCGAGAATACGCAGTATTTT. V usage is TRBV6-6 and J usage is TRBJ2-3, with unresolved D. CDR1 and CDR2 from the germline V gene are MNHNY and SVGAGI (reference sequence). Trimming pared 0 bases from V and 7 bases from J, leaving 17 bases between. The CDR3 sequence is 16 residues long.

The chain recombines TRBV7-9 with TRBJ2-4; D possibly corresponds to TRBD2 (5 bases). The V and J ends lost 1 base and 1 base respectively, with 8 bases between them. Per the germline V gene, CDR1 is SEHNR and CDR2 is FQNEAQ (reference sequence). This CDR3 comprises 15 residues. The CDR3 DNA follows: TGTGCCAGCAGCTTAGGAGGGTCCGCCAAAAACATTCAGTACTTC. Protein product: CASSLGGSAKNIQYF.

The chain has TRBV5-4 and TRBJ2-5; tentative D call: TRBD2 (7 bases). This CDR3 has 14 residues. With 0 bases removed from V and 4 bases from J, the gap between germline ends came to 10 bases. CDR1 and CDR2 (germline): SGHNT, YYREEE (reference sequence). The CDR3 DNA follows: TGTGCCAGCAGCTTGGAGGGGGGGGCAGAGACCCAGTACTTC. Amino acids: CASSLEGGAETQYF. The whole variable domain, filled in from reference TRBV5-4 and TRBJ2-5, reads ETGVTQSPTHLIKTRGQQVTLRCSSQSGHNTVSWYQQALGQGPQFIFQYYREEENGRGNFPPRFSGLQFPNYSSELNVNALELDDSALYLCASSLEGGAETQYFGPGTRLLVL.

This clone was seen once. The chain joins TRBV11-3 to TRBJ2-7, with D maybe TRBD1 (5 bases). Germline V gives CDR1 SGHNT, CDR2 YENEEA. V dropped 5 bases and J dropped 4 bases, with 12 bases sitting between them. CDR3 length: 13 residues. The CDR3 is CASSARQRYEQYF. The CDR3 DNA sequence: TGTGCCAGCAGCGCCCGACAGAGGTACGAGCAGTACTTC.

V is TRBV7-2 and J is TRBJ1-2, with 9 bases lining up with TRBD1. The CDR3 is 14 residues long. Trimming took 1 base from V and 5 from J; bases not matched to a gene: 2. Looked up from germline, CDR1 is SGHTA and CDR2 is FQGNSA. CDR3 in amino acids: CASSLGDRAYGYTF. The CDR3 nucleotides are TGTGCCAGCAGCTTAGGGGACAGGGCTTATGGCTACACCTTC.

The V call is TRBV9, the J call TRBJ2-7; 7 nucleotides line up with TRBD1. Germline-derived CDR1 and CDR2 are SGDLS and YYNGEE. The CDR3 runs to 16 residues. J was trimmed by 5 bases and V by 4 bases; bases with no gene match: 15. The DNA of the CDR3 is TGTGCCAGCAGCTCCTGGGACGGACAGGTAGCCGACGAGCAGTACTTC. Its protein is CASSSWDGQVADEQYF.

The chain uses TRBV6-1 and TRBJ2-1, with 9 bases that match TRBD2. The trim removed 4 bases at V and 1 base at J, leaving 11 bases unmatched. CDR1 and CDR2 (germline): MNHNS, SASEGT. The CDR3 totals 18 residues. CDR3 nucleotide sequence: TGTGCCAGCAGTGGAAGGGTGGGTAGCGGGAGTTCCTACAATGAGCAGTTCTTC. Translating it yields CASSGRVGSGSSYNEQFF.

The rearrangement joins TRBV28 to TRBJ2-7, with 14 bases aligning to TRBD2. In germline, CDR1 is MDHEN, CDR2 SYDVKM. The length of the CDR3 is 19 residues. V lost 6 bases to trimming and J lost 2 bases; unmatched junction nucleotides: 15. CDR3 DNA sequence: TGTGCCAGCAGCCCAAATCTCGGGACTAGCGGGGGCACCCCCTACGAGCAGTACTTC. It yields the protein CASSPNLGTSGGTPYEQYF.

V is TRBV7-9 and J is TRBJ2-2; 11 bases are shared with TRBD2. The germline CDR1 and CDR2 sequences are SEHNR and FQNEAQ (reference sequence). The V gene end was trimmed by 2 bases and the J gene end by 4 bases; junction bases not matched to a gene: 3. This CDR3 spans 16 amino acids. CDR3 bases: TGTGCCAGCAGCTTACTAGCGGGAGGAGGCACCGGGGAGCTGTTTTTT. Translating it yields CASSLLAGGGTGELFF.

The rearrangement links TRBV5-1 to TRBJ2-2, with D possibly being TRBD2 (5 bases). The germline V gene encodes CDR1 SGHRS and CDR2 YFSETQ. V lost 3 bases and J 6 bases, leaving 9 bases between the germline ends. The CDR3 is made up of 13 amino acids. The CDR3 sequence: CASSWNSAGELFF. CDR3 coding DNA: TGCGCCAGCAGCTGGAATAGCGCCGGGGAGCTGTTTTTT.

The V call is TRBV5-4, the J call TRBJ2-5; D possibly corresponds to TRBD2 (5 bases). V shed 2 bases and J shed 5 bases, with 13 bases lying between them. CDR3 length: 14 residues. Germline-derived CDR1 and CDR2 are SGHNT and YYREEE (reference sequence). The CDR3 DNA is TGTGCCAGCAGCTTATTCCTTGGAGGCGAGACCCAGTACTTC. Amino acid sequence: CASSLFLGGETQYF.

The chain is built from TRBV30 and TRBJ2-1; tentatively, D is TRBD2 (6 bases). The CDR3 extends over 13 amino acids. V lost 3 bases, J lost 7 bases, and 13 bases lay in between. CDR1 is GTSNPN and CDR2 is SVGIG in the germline V gene (reference sequence). Written as DNA, the CDR3 is TGTGCCTGGAGCCCCGGAGGGCCGAATGAGCAGTTCTTC. This sequence encodes CAWSPGGPNEQFF. Drawing the rest from reference TRBV30 and TRBJ2-1, the complete variable domain is SQTIHQWPATLVQPVGSPLSLECTVEGTSNPNLYWYRQAAGRGLQLLFYSVGIGQISSEVPQNLSASRPQDRQFILSSKKLLLSDSGFYLCAWSPGGPNEQFFGPGTRLTVL.

The chain combines TRBV9 with TRBJ2-2, with TRBD2 identical over 8 bases. The CDR3 contains 15 residues. The trim removed 4 bases at V and 8 bases at J, leaving 10 bases unmatched. CDR1 SGDLS and CDR2 YYNGEE come from the germline V gene. The CDR3 loop reads CASSRGGESSGELFF. The CDR3, as DNA: TGTGCCAGCAGCCGGGGGGGGGAGTCTTCTGGGGAGCTGTTTTTT. Based on the CDR3 plus reference TRBV9 and TRBJ2-2, the full variable domain is DSGVTQTPKHLITATGQRVTLRCSPRSGDLSVYWYQQSLDQGLQFLIQYYNGEERAKGNILERFSAQQFPDLHSELNLSSLELGDSALYFCASSRGGESSGELFFGEGSRLTVL.

This clone appeared once. The CDR3: CASSSWTSGNSYEQYF. Written as DNA, the CDR3 is TGTGCCAGCAGTTCCTGGACTAGCGGGAACTCCTACGAGCAGTACTTC. The chain has TRBV28 and TRBJ2-7; 12 bases align to TRBD2. Per germline, CDR1 MDHEN and CDR2 SYDVKM. Losses at the gene ends were 4 bases for V and 0 bases for J; bases not matched to a gene: 4. There are 16 residues in the CDR3.

The chain links TRBV5-1 to TRBJ2-6; tentatively, D is TRBD1 (6 bases). Germline CDR1 and CDR2: SGHRS and YFSETQ. The CDR3 is 18 amino acids. Trimming took 5 bases from V and 1 from J, leaving 19 bases between them. The CDR3 DNA follows: TGCGCCAGCAGTGTGGGTGCGCAGGGGTGGTCTGGGGCCAACGTCCTGACTTTC. The encoded protein is CASSVGAQGWSGANVLTF.

CDR3 residues: CASSFQGQRGYTF. CDR3 coding DNA: TGTGCCAGCAGCTTCCAGGGCCAGCGTGGCTACACCTTC. This chain connects TRBV7-2 to TRBJ1-2; weak D call: TRBD1 (5 bases). The CDR3 has 13 residues. V shed 3 bases and J shed 7 bases, with 12 bases lying between them. From germline, CDR1 is SGHTA and CDR2 FQGNSA.

The V call is TRBV7-6, the J call TRBJ2-5, with D possibly matching TRBD2 (7 bases). Germline lookup yields CDR1 SGHVS and CDR2 FNYEAQ. V dropped 5 bases and J dropped 5 bases, with 21 bases sitting between them. The CDR3 consists of 16 residues. CDR3 bases: TGTGCCAGCAGCCTGGGGGGGGGCGGCGGCGGGGAGACCCAGTACTTC. It codes for CASSLGGGGGGETQYF.

This clone has more than one count but fewer than ten. The chain carries TRBV19 and TRBJ1-1; no clear D. Germline-derived CDR1 and CDR2 are LNHDA and SQIVND (reference sequence). The CDR3 sequence is 14 residues long. Deletions cut 0 bases from V and 1 base from J, with 6 bases between. The CDR3 reads CASSIDLRNTEAFF. The CDR3 DNA reads TGTGCCAGTAGTATAGATCTCAGGAACACTGAAGCTTTCTTT.

The gene calls are TRBV29-1 and TRBJ2-3; D is undetermined. V lost 3 bases and J lost 9, with 10 bases in between. This CDR3 is built from 11 residues. Germline lookup yields CDR1 SQVTM and CDR2 ANQGSEA. As DNA, the CDR3 is TGCAGCGTTGATCACCCTAGGACGCAGTATTTT. Protein: CSVDHPRTQYF.

The rearrangement links TRBV25-1 to TRBJ1-2; tentative D call: TRBD1 (5 bases). The CDR3 covers 15 residues. Between the trimmed V and J ends, which lost 6 bases and 6 bases, there was a span of 20 bases. Germline assignment: CDR1 MGHDK and CDR2 SYGVNS. As DNA, the CDR3 is TGTGCCAGCAGGGAAGGGAAAGGGGCGGTCGATGGCTACACCTTC. It encodes CASREGKGAVDGYTF.

The chain carries TRBV5-6 and TRBJ1-2; a weak D match, TRBD1 (5 bases). CDR3 size: 12 residues. The germline V gene encodes CDR1 SGHDT and CDR2 YYEEEE. Trimming took off 4 bases at V and 8 bases at J, with 12 bases between the two ends. The CDR3 bases are TGTGCCAGCAGCAATCAGGGCAAAGGCTACACCTTC. Protein: CASSNQGKGYTF.

The chain employs TRBV9 and TRBJ2-7; 8 bases fit TRBD2. This CDR3 has 15 residues. The germline gives CDR1 SGDLS, CDR2 YYNGEE. V gave up 2 bases and J gave up 1 base; unmatched junction bases: 5. The CDR3, as DNA: TGTGCCAGCAGCGTTTCCCCTAGCGGGTCCTACGAGCAGTACTTC. This sequence encodes CASSVSPSGSYEQYF.

V and J are TRBV27 and TRBJ2-1, with 12 bases aligning to TRBD2. From germline, CDR1 is MNHEY and CDR2 SMNVEV (reference sequence). The V gene end was trimmed by 5 bases and the J gene end by 4 bases; junction bases not matched to a gene: 6. This CDR3 has 16 residues. As DNA, the CDR3 is TGTGCCAGCAGTCCCCTAGCGGGAGGGAGTTACAATGAGCAGTTCTTC. Amino acids: CASSPLAGGSYNEQFF.

The chain employs TRBV30 and TRBJ1-1; TRBD1 aligns across 9 bases. V gave up 4 bases and J gave up 1 base; unmatched junction bases: 4. Germline values: CDR1 GTSNPN, CDR2 SVGIG (reference sequence). The CDR3 totals 14 residues. The CDR3 is CAWKTGGWNTEAFF. CDR3 DNA sequence: TGTGCCTGGAAAACAGGGGGCTGGAACACTGAAGCTTTCTTT.

The chain uses TRBV27 and TRBJ1-2; 7 bases are shared with TRBD1. CDR1 and CDR2 from the germline V gene are MNHEY and SMNVEV (reference sequence). The CDR3 sequence is 13 residues long. Trimming removed 6 bases from V and 2 bases from J; junction bases left unmatched: 3. CDR3 DNA: TGTGCCAGCAGCAGACAGGGAAACTATGGCTACACCTTC. Translation gives CASSRQGNYGYTF.

The chain joins TRBV5-4 to TRBJ2-3, with TRBD1 identical over 9 bases. J was trimmed by 4 bases and V by 6 bases; bases with no gene match: 6. CDR1 SGHNT and CDR2 YYREEE come from the germline V gene (reference sequence). The length of the CDR3 is 14 residues. The CDR3 nucleotides are TGTGCCAGCAACCTACGGACAGGGGCAGATACGCAGTATTTT. This gives the protein CASNLRTGADTQYF.